The 10 T cell receptor beta chains presented below share a single source sample, sequenced in a study of cytomegalovirus exposure and HLA in healthy donors. The primer mix had 60 Vbeta and 13 Jbeta primers. TCRdb's copy holds only in-frame clones and misses some; the assay was immunoSEQ multiplex PCR. The sample yields about 150,000 clones, around 80% seen once. Input material: PBMCs. The receptors shown here come from a man aged 40-49 years in good health and CMV-seropositive.

The V and J genes are TRBV5-1 and TRBJ2-5, with no clear D. Germline V gene sequence: CDR1 SGHRS, CDR2 YFSETQ. The CDR3 is 12 residues long. The germline V and J ends were trimmed by 2 bases and 3 bases, with 5 bases remaining between them. CDR3 residues: CASSFQKETQYF. CDR3 DNA: TGCGCCAGCAGCTTTCAAAAAGAGACCCAGTACTTC.

This clone was observed once. J is TRBJ2-2 and V is TRBV19, with D uncertain. Germline V CDR1 and CDR2: LNHDA, SQIVND (reference sequence). The CDR3 totals 15 residues. V shed 6 bases and J shed 0 bases, with 11 bases lying between them. The CDR3 DNA is TGTGCCAGTAGCCCCCCTGGCACGAACACCGGGGAGCTGTTTTTT. The encoded protein is CASSPPGTNTGELFF.

The J gene is TRBJ1-2, the V gene TRBV19; TRBD1 aligns across 9 bases. Germline V CDR1 and CDR2: LNHDA, SQIVND (reference sequence). The CDR3 runs to 16 residues. Trimming cost V 7 bases and J 5 bases; bases outside gene matches: 14. The CDR3 DNA reads TGTGCCAGTAAAAACAGGGGGCCTGAAGAAATTTATGGCTACACCTTC. This translates into CASKNRGPEEIYGYTF. The entire variable domain, with the rest obtained from reference TRBV19 and TRBJ1-2, is as follows: DGGITQSPKYLFRKEGQNVTLSCEQNLNHDAMYWYRQDPGQGLRLIYYSQIVNDFQKGDIAEGYSVSREKKESFPLTVTSAQKNPTAFYLCASKNRGPEEIYGYTFGSGTRLTVV.

This rearrangement joins TRBV29-1 to TRBJ2-3; 11 positions agree with TRBD1. CDR1 is SQVTM, CDR2 ANQGSEA, per germline. The CDR3 consists of 16 residues. With V trimmed by 6 bases and J by 0 bases, 8 bases remained unmatched. Here the CDR3 DNA reads TGCAGCGTCGCCTCAGGGGACAGGGGGAGCACAGATACGCAGTATTTT. Amino acid sequence: CSVASGDRGSTDTQYF.

V and J are TRBV5-1 and TRBJ2-5; D uncertain. V was trimmed by 1 base and J by 2 bases, leaving 9 bases between them. The CDR3 runs 14 residues. Looked up from germline, CDR1 is SGHRS and CDR2 is YFSETQ. As DNA, the CDR3 is TGCGCCAGCAGCTTGTCGGTACTACAAGAGACCCAGTACTTC. This gives the protein CASSLSVLQETQYF.

This clone has just a few counts. The J gene is TRBJ1-5, the V gene TRBV6-1; D perhaps matches TRBD1 (6 bases). The V gene's germline CDR1 is MNHNS and CDR2 SASEGT. With 6 bases removed from V and 0 bases from J, the gap between germline ends came to 12 bases. The CDR3 contains 15 residues. For the CDR3, the DNA is TGTGCCAGCAGCCGTGACAGGCTTAGCAATCAGCCCCAGCATTTT. Translation gives CASSRDRLSNQPQHF.

The chain combines TRBV14 with TRBJ1-1; D possibly corresponds to TRBD1 (5 bases). V lost 2 bases to trimming and J lost 5 bases, with 9 bases between them. The CDR3 is 13 residues long. Per the germline V gene, CDR1 is SGHDN and CDR2 is FVKESK. CDR3 amino acids: CASSQTPGTEAFF. The CDR3 coding sequence is TGTGCCAGCAGCCAAACCCCAGGGACTGAAGCTTTCTTT.

The chain uses TRBV5-6 and TRBJ1-1; a possible D gene is TRBD1 (6 bases). The CDR3 loop spans 15 amino acids. Germline V gene data show CDR1 as SGHDT and CDR2 as YYEEEE. Between the trimmed V and J ends, which lost 3 bases and 1 base, there was a span of 13 bases. CDR3 protein: CASSWGPSTNTEAFF. The CDR3 nucleotides are TGTGCCAGCAGCTGGGGGCCCAGCACGAACACTGAAGCTTTCTTT.

This clone showed up just once. The rearrangement joins TRBV29-1 to TRBJ2-7, with 13 bases matching TRBD2. The length of the CDR3 is 14 residues. Trimming cost V 5 bases and J 4 bases; bases outside gene matches: 5. From germline, CDR1 is SQVTM and CDR2 ANQGSEA. CDR3 coding DNA: TGCAGCGTTAGAGAACTAGCGGGAGGGTACGAGCAGTACTTC. Translating gives CSVRELAGGYEQYF.

The gene calls are TRBV7-9 and TRBJ2-1, with 10 bases lining up with TRBD2. The CDR3 is 15 residues long. Trimming at V came to 6 bases and at J to 6 bases, leaving 8 bases not matched to a gene. The germline V gene has CDR1 SEHNR and CDR2 FQNEAQ (reference sequence). CDR3 region: CASRAILAGSNEQFF. The CDR3 region has the DNA TGTGCCAGCAGGGCTATACTAGCGGGAAGCAATGAGCAGTTCTTC.